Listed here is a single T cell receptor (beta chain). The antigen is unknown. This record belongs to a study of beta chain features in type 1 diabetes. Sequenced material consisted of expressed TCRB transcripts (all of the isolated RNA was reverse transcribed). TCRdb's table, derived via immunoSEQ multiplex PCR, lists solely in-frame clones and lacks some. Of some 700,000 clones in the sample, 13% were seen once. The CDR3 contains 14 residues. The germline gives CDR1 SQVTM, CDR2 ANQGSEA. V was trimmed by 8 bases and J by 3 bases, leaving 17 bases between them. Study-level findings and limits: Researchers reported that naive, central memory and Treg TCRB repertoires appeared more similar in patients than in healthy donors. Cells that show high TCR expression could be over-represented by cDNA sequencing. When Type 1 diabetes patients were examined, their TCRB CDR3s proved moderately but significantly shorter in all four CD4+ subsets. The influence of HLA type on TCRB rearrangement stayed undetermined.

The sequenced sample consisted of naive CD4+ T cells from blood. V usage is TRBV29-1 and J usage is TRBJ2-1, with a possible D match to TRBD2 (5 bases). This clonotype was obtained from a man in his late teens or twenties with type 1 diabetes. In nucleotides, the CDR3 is TGCAGCTCGGCAAAAGCGGTACTCTACAATGAGCAGTTCTTC. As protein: CSSAKAVLYNEQFF.